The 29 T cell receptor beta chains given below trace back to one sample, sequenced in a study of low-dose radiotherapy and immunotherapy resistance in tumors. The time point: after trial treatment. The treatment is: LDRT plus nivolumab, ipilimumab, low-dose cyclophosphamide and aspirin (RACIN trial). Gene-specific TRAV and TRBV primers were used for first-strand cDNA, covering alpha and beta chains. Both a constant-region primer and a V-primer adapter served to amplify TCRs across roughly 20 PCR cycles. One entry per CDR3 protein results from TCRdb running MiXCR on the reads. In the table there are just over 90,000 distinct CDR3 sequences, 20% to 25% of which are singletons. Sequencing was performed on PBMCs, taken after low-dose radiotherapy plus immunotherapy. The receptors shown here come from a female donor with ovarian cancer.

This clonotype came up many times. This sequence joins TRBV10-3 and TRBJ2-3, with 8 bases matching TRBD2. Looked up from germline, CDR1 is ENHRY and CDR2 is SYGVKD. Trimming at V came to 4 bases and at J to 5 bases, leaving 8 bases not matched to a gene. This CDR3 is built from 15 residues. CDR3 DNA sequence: TGTGCCATCAGTGGCGGGGGGCGCGAGAGAGATACGCAGTATTTT. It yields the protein CAISGGGRERDTQYF.

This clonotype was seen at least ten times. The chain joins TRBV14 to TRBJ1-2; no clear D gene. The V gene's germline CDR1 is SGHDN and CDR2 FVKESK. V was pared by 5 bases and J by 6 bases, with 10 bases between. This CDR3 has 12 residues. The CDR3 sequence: CASSDRVHGYTF. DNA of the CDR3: TGTGCCAGCAGCGATAGGGTCCATGGCTACACCTTC.

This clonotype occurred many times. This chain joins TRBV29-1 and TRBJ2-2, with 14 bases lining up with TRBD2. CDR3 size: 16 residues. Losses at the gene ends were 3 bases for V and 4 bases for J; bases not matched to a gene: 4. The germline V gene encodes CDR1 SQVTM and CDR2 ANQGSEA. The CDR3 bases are TGCAGCGTTGACGGACTAGCGGGAGGTAGCACCGGGGAGCTGTTTTTT. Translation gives CSVDGLAGGSTGELFF.

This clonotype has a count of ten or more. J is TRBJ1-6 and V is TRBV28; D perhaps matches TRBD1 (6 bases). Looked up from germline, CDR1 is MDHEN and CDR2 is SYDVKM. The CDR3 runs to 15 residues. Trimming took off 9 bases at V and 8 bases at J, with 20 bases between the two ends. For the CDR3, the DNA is TGTGCCAGTTTAGGGGGGGAAGCCTCGTATTCACCCCTCCACTTT. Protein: CASLGGEASYSPLHF.

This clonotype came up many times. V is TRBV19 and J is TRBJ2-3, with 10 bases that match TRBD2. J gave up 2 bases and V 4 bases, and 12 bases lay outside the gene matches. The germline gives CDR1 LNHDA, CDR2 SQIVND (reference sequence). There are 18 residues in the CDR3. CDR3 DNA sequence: TGTGCCAGTAGTACCCCGCCTGGACTAGCGGCTTACACAGATACGCAGTATTTT. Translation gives CASSTPPGLAAYTDTQYF.

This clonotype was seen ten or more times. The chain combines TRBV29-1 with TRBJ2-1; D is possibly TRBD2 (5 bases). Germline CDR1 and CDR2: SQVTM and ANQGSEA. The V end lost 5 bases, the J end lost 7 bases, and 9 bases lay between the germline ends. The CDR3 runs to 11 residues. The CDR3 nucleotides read TGCAGCGTTTTGACGGGGAATGAGCAGTTCTTC. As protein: CSVLTGNEQFF.

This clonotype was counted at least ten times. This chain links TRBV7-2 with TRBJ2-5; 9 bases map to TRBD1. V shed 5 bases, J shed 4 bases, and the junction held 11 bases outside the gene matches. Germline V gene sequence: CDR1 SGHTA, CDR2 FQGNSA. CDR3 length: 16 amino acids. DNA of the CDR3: TGTGCCAGCAGCAGGGCGGCTGGGACAGGGACAGAGACCCAGTACTTC. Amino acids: CASSRAAGTGTETQYF.

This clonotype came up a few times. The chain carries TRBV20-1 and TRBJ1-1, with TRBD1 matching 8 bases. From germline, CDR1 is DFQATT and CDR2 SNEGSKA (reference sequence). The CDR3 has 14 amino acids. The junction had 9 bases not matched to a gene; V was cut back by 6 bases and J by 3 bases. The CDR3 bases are TGCAGTGCGCTCTACAGGGGGGGGGACACTGAAGCTTTCTTT. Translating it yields CSALYRGGDTEAFF.

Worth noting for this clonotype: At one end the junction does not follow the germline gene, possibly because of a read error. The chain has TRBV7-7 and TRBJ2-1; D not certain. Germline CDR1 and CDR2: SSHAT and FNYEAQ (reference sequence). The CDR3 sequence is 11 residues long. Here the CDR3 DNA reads TGTGCTAGCAGCTCCGGCCATGAGCAGTTCTTC. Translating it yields CASSSGHEQFF.

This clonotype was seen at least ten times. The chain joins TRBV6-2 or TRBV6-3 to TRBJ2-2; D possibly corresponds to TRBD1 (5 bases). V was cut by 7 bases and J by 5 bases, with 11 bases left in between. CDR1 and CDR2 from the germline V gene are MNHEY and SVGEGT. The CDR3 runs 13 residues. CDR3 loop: CASTRTRTGELFF. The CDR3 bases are TGTGCCAGCACCCGGACACGTACCGGGGAGCTGTTTTTT.

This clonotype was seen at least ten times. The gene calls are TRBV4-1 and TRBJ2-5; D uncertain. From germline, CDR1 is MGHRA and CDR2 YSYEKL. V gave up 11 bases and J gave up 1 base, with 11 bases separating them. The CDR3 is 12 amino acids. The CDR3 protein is CAPTTGQETQYF. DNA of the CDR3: TGCGCCCCTACCACGGGCCAAGAGACCCAGTACTTC.

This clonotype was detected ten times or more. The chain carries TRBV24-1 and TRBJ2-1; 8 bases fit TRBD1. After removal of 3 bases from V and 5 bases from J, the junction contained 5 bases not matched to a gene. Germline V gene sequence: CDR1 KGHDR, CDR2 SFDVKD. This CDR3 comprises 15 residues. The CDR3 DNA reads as TGTGCCACCAGTGATCCTGGGACAGGTGACAATGAGCAGTTCTTC. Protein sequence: CATSDPGTGDNEQFF.

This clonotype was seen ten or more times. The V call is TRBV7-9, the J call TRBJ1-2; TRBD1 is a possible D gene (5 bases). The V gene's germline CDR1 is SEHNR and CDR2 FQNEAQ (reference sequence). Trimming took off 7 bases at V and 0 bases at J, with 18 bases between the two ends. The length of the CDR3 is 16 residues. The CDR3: CASTSSAGPSNYGYTF. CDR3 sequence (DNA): TGTGCCAGCACCTCATCAGCGGGACCTTCTAACTATGGCTACACCTTC.

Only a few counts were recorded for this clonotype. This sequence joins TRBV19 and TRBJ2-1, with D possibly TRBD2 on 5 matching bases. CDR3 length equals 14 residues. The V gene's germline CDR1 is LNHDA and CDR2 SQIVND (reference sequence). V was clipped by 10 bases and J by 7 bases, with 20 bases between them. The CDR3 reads CATASLRLANEQFF. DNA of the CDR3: TGTGCCACCGCATCACTACGGTTAGCGAATGAGCAGTTCTTC.

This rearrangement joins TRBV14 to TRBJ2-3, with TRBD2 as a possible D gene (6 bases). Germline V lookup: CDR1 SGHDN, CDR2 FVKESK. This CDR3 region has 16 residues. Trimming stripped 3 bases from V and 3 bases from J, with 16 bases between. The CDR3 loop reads CASSQFSPRETDTQYF. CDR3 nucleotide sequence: TGTGCCAGCAGCCAGTTCAGCCCCCGGGAGACAGATACGCAGTATTTT.

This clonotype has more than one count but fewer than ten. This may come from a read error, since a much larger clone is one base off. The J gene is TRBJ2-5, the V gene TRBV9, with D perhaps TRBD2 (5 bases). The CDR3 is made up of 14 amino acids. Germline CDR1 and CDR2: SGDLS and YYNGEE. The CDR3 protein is CAGSPEGSRETQYF. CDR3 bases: TGTGCCGGCAGCCCAGAGGGTAGTAGAGAGACCCAGTACTTC.

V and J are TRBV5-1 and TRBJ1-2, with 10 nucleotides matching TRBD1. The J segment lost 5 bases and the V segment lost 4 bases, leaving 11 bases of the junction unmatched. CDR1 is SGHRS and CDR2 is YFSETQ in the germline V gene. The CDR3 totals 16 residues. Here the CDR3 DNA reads TGCGCCAGCAGCCCCGGGACAGGGGATCCTTTATATGGCTACACCTTC. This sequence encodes CASSPGTGDPLYGYTF.

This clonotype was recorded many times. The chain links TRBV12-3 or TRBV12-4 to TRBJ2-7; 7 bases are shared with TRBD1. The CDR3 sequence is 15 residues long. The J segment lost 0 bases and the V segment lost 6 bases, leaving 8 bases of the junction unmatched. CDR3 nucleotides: TGTGCCAGCAGAGCGTCCGGGACAGTCTCCTACGAGCAGTACTTC. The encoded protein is CASRASGTVSYEQYF.

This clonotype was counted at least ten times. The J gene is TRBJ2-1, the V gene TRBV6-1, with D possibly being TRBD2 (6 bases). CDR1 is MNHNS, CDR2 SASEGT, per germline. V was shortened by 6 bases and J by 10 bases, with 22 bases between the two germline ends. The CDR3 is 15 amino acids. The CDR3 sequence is CASSATGTASGEQFF. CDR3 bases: TGTGCCAGCAGCGCGACCGGGACTGCATCAGGCGAGCAGTTCTTC.

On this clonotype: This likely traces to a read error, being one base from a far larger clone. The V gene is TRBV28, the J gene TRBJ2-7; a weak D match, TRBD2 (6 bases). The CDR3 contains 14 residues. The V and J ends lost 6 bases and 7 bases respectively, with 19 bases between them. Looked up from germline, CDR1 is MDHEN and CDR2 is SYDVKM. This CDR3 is CASRPTGTYNEQYF. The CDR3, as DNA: TGTGCCAGCAGGCCTACTGGGACTTACAATGAGCAGTACTTC.

CDR3 bases: TGTGCCAGCAGCGTGGGACTAGCGGTCCCCGAGCAGTACTTC. Its translation: CASSVGLAVPEQYF. This chain joins TRBV9 and TRBJ2-7; 11 bases match TRBD2. The CDR3 spans 14 residues. The germline gives CDR1 SGDLS, CDR2 YYNGEE. Trimming removed 2 bases from V and 6 bases from J; junction bases left unmatched: 4.

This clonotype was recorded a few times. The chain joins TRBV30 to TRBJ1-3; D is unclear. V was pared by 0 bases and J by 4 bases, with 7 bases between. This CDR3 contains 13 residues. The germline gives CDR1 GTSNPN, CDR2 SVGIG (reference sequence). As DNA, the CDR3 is TGTGCCTGGAGTGTACAGTCAGGAAACACCATATATTTT. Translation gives CAWSVQSGNTIYF.

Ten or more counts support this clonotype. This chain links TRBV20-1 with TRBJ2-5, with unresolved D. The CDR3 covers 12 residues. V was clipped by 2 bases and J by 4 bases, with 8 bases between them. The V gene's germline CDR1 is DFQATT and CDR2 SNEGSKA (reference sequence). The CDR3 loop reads CSARHQTETQYF. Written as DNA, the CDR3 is TGCAGTGCTAGACATCAAACAGAGACCCAGTACTTC.

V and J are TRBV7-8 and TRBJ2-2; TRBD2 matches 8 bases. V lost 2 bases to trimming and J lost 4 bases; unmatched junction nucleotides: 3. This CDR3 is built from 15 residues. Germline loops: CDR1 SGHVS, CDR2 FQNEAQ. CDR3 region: CASSLRGGVTGELFF. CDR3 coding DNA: TGTGCCAGCAGCTTACGGGGGGGGGTCACCGGGGAGCTGTTTTTT.

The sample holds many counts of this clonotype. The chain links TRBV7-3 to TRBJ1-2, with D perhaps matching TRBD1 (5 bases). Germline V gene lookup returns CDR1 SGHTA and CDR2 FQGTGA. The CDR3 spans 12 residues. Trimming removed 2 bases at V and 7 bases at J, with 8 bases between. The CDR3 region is CASSLSGTGYTF. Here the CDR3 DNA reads TGTGCCAGCAGCTTATCAGGGACTGGCTACACCTTC.

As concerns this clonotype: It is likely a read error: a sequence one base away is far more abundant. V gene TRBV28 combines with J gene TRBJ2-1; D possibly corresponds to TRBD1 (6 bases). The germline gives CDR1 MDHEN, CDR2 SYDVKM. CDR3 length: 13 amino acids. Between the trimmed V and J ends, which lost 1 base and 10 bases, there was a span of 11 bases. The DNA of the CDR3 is TGTGCCAGCAGTTTATCCCGGGACACCGAGCAGTTCTTC. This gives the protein CASSLSRDTEQFF. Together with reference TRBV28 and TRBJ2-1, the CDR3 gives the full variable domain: DVKVTQSSRYLVKRTGEKVFLECVQDMDHENMFWYRQDPGLGLRLIYFSYDVKMKEKGDIPEGYSVSREKKERFSLILESASTNQTSMYLCASSLSRDTEQFFGPGTRLTVL.

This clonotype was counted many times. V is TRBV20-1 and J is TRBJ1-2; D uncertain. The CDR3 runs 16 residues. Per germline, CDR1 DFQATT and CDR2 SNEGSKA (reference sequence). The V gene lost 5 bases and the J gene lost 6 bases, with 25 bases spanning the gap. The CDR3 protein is CSALGPAGPQRDGYTF. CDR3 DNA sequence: TGCAGTGCTCTCGGCCCCGCTGGGCCTCAAAGGGATGGCTACACCTTC.

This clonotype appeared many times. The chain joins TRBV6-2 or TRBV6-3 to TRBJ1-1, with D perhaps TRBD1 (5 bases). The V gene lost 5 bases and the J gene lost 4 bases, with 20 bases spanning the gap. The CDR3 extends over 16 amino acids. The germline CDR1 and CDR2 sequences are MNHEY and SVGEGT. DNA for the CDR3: TGTGCCAGCAGTGGGGTCGGGGGATTGTGGGGCACTGAAGCTTTCTTT. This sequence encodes CASSGVGGLWGTEAFF.

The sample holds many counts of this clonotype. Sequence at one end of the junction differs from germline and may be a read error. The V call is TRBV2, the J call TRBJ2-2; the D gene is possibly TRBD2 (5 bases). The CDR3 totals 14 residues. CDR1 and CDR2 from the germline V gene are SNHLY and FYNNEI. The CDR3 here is CASSEAHGAGVLFF. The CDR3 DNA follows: TGTGCCAGCAGTGAAGCGCACGGAGCCGGGGTGCTGTTTTTT.